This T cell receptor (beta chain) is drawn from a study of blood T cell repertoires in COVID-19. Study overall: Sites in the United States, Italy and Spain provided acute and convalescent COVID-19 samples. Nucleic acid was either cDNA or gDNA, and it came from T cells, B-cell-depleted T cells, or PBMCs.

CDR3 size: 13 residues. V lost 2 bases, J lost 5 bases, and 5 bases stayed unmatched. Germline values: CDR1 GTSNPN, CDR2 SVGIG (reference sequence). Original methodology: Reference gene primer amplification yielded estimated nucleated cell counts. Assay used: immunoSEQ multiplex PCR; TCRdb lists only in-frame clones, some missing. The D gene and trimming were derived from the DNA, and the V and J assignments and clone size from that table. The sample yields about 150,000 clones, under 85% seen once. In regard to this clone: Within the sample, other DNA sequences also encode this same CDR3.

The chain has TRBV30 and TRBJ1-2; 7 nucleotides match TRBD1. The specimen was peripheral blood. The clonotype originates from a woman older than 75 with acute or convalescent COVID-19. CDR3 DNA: TGTGCCTGGAGTCCCCAGGGGGGATATGGCTACACCTTC. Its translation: CAWSPQGGYGYTF.